The 9 T cell receptor beta chains in this list originate from one sample, sequenced in a study of PD-L1 blockade in urothelial cancer. Time point: pretreatment peripheral blood. Some clones are missing from TCRdb's copy, which holds only in-frame ones; the method was immunoSEQ multiplex PCR. The data contain roughly 100,000 clones, roughly 90% of them seen just once; the ten biggest clones take up roughly 0.97%. The sequences come from PBMCs, collected around atezolizumab (anti-PD-L1) treatment. The receptor source for this set is a woman at least 80 years old with urothelial cancer.

The chain joins TRBV29-1 to TRBJ2-1, with 9 bases fitting TRBD2. Germline CDR1 is SQVTM and CDR2 is ANQGSEA. The CDR3 spans 14 residues. J gave up 0 bases and V 6 bases, and 3 bases lay outside the gene matches. The CDR3 region is CSVVSGSSYNEQFF. In nucleotides, the CDR3 is TGCAGCGTGGTTAGCGGGAGCTCCTACAATGAGCAGTTCTTC.

J is TRBJ2-3 and V is TRBV5-1; 7 bases match TRBD1. The V segment lost 4 bases and the J segment 2 bases; nucleotides outside the gene matches: 4. Germline loops: CDR1 SGHRS, CDR2 YFSETQ. The CDR3 has 14 residues. CDR3 region: CASSPGQNTDTQYF. The CDR3 bases are TGCGCCAGCAGCCCGGGACAGAACACAGATACGCAGTATTTT. Combining the CDR3 with reference TRBV5-1 and TRBJ2-3 gives the whole variable domain KAGVTQTPRYLIKTRGQQVTLSCSPISGHRSVSWYQQTPGQGLQFLFEYFSETQRNKGNFPGRFSGRQFSNSRSEMNVSTLELGDSALYLCASSPGQNTDTQYFGPGTRLTVL.

The chain carries TRBV6-1 and TRBJ2-1; possibly TRBD1 for D (5 bases). The CDR3 consists of 13 residues. The V and J ends lost 6 bases and 4 bases respectively, with 10 bases between them. Germline CDR1 is MNHNS and CDR2 is SASEGT. This CDR3 is CASSGTGYNEQFF. DNA for the CDR3: TGTGCCAGCAGCGGAACAGGATACAATGAGCAGTTCTTC.

The chain uses TRBV5-1 and TRBJ1-1; D is possibly TRBD1 (5 bases). Deletions cut 3 bases from V and 1 base from J, with 7 bases between. The CDR3 is 13 residues long. Per the germline V gene, CDR1 is SGHRS and CDR2 is YFSETQ. CDR3 nucleotide sequence: TGCGCCAGCAGCTGGGGCCAGAACACTGAAGCTTTCTTT. This encodes CASSWGQNTEAFF.

This clone was seen just once. The V gene is TRBV9, the J gene TRBJ2-1, with 7 nucleotides matching TRBD2. The ends lost 0 bases at V and 8 bases at J; junction bases unmatched: 8. The CDR3 is 15 residues long. CDR1 is SGDLS and CDR2 is YYNGEE in the germline V gene. The CDR3 protein is CASSVGLAESDEQFF. In nucleotides, the CDR3 is TGTGCCAGCAGCGTAGGGCTAGCGGAGTCGGATGAGCAGTTCTTC.

The chain links TRBV11-3 to TRBJ2-3; a weak D match, TRBD2 (6 bases). The ends were cut back, 0 bases at V and 1 base at J, with 11 bases in the middle. The CDR3 spans 16 residues. Germline-derived CDR1 and CDR2 are SGHNT and YENEEA. CDR3 residues: CASSLEAGRRTDTQYF. The CDR3 region has the DNA TGTGCCAGCAGCTTAGAGGCGGGACGCCGCACAGATACGCAGTATTTT.

This chain uses TRBV6-6 with TRBJ2-4; 11 bases align to TRBD2. The germline V gene encodes CDR1 MNHNY and CDR2 SVGAGI (reference sequence). The junction had 4 bases not matched to a gene; V was cut back by 6 bases and J by 6 bases. CDR3 size: 14 residues. CDR3: CASSPGTSGNIQYF. CDR3 nucleotides: TGTGCCAGCAGCCCTGGGACTAGCGGAAACATTCAGTACTTC.

The V call is TRBV15, the J call TRBJ2-3; 16 bases map to TRBD2. Germline CDR1 and CDR2: LNHNV and YYDKDF (reference sequence). V dropped 0 bases and J dropped 5; count of bases not matched to a gene: 8. This CDR3 region has 19 residues. The CDR3 region is CATSRDPPGLAGGKDTQYF. CDR3 nucleotide sequence: TGTGCCACCAGCAGAGATCCACCGGGACTAGCGGGAGGGAAAGATACGCAGTATTTT.

The chain uses TRBV7-3 and TRBJ2-1; weak D call: TRBD2 (6 bases). Germline CDR1 and CDR2: SGHTA and FQGTGA. Trimming took 5 bases from V and 7 from J, leaving 15 bases between them. The CDR3 runs 14 residues. The CDR3 spells CASSPMGGRNEQFF. CDR3 bases: TGTGCCAGCAGCCCCATGGGGGGAAGGAATGAGCAGTTCTTC.